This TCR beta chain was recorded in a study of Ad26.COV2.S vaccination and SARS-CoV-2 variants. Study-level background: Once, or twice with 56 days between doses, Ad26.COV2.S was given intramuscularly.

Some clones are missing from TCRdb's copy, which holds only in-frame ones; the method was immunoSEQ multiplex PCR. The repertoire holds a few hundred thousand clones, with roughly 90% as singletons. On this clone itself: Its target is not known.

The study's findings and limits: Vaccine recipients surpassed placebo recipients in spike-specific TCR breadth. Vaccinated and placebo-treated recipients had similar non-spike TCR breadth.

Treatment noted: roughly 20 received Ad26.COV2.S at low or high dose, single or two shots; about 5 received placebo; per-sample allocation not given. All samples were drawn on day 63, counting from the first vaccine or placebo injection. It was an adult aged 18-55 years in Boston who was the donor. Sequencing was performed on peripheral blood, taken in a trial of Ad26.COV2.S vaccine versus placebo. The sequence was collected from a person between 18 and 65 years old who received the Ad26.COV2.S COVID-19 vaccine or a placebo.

CDR3 loop: CASSFGGGEQFF. The CDR3 nucleotides read TGTGCCAGCAGTTTTGGGGGAGGGGAACAGTTCTTC. The chain has TRBV6-2 or TRBV6-3 and TRBJ2-1; TRBD2 matches 7 bases. Germline V gene data show CDR1 as MNHEY and CDR2 as SVGEGT. The V segment lost 4 bases and the J segment 13 bases; nucleotides outside the gene matches: 7. The CDR3 length is 12 residues.